The clone carrying this TCR beta chain was observed a handful of times. No antigen is known for it. Trimming removed 7 bases at V and 4 bases at J, with 13 bases between. The CDR3 loop spans 13 amino acids. CDR1 SQVTM and CDR2 ANQGSEA come from the germline V gene. The data originate from a study of T cells after yellow fever vaccination. In TCRdb, the 5' RACE reads were re-called with MiXCR into one record per CDR3 protein. The sample carries more than 80,000 distinct CDR3 sequences, approximately 6.3% recorded once. Study-level results: Post-booster samples contained most primary-vaccination clones (just under 98% CD4, around 88% CD8). Weaker overall was a secondary response that nonetheless peaked faster, on day 5 versus 15.

Sequencing was performed on CD8+ T cells sorted from PBMCs, taken 10 days after the yellow fever booster vaccination. The chain employs TRBV29-1 and TRBJ2-2; no firm D call. The sequence was collected from a man between 18 and 29 years old who received the YFV17D yellow fever vaccine. The DNA of the CDR3 is TGCAGCGCCCGGACGTTGTCCACCGGGGAGCTGTTTTTT. It is translated as CSARTLSTGELFF.